Shown below are 29 T cell receptor beta chains from a single sample sequenced in a study of shared clonotypes between healthy human individuals. Terminally differentiated effector memory CD45RA+ cells were left out of the naive CD8 fraction, which was CD45RO-negative and positively selected for CCR7. Sequencing was performed with immunoSEQ multiplex PCR; in TCRdb, only in-frame clones are kept and a portion is missing. The sample has 1.5 million to 2.5 million clones, about 95% seen once. The sequenced sample was naive CD8+ T cells sorted from blood. The receptors were gathered from a man aged 18 to 30 in good health.

CDR3 DNA sequence: TGTGCCAGCAGCCCTAGCGGGGGCTCCTACAATGAGCAGTTCTTC. Translating gives CASSPSGGSYNEQFF. This chain uses TRBV6-6 with TRBJ2-1; TRBD2 agrees at 10 bases. CDR3 length: 15 amino acids. V trimming: 6 bases; J trimming: 0 bases; junction bases outside the gene matches: 2. Germline V gives CDR1 MNHNY, CDR2 SVGAGI (reference sequence).

The chain uses TRBV9 and TRBJ1-2; 9 bases line up with TRBD1. V lost 4 bases to trimming and J lost 4 bases; unmatched junction nucleotides: 8. Germline V gene sequence: CDR1 SGDLS, CDR2 YYNGEE. The CDR3 has 15 amino acids. CDR3 region: CASSPWTGEGYGYTF. The CDR3 bases are TGTGCCAGCAGCCCCTGGACAGGGGAGGGCTATGGCTACACCTTC.

The CDR3 DNA follows: TGTGCCAGCAGTCCGTGGGGGGAGACCCAGTACTTC. Protein product: CASSPWGETQYF. The rearrangement links TRBV27 to TRBJ2-5; D possibly matches TRBD1 or TRBD2 (5 bases each). With 5 bases removed from V and 5 bases from J, the gap between germline ends came to 9 bases. CDR3 length: 12 residues. The germline gives CDR1 MNHEY, CDR2 SMNVEV (reference sequence).

V usage is TRBV4-3 and J usage is TRBJ1-6, with D unresolved. This CDR3 has 16 residues. Looked up from germline, CDR1 is LGHNA and CDR2 is YSLEER. V was pared by 0 bases and J by 0 bases, with 6 bases between. CDR3 sequence reads: CASSQDRNSYNSPLHF. In DNA, the CDR3 is TGCGCCAGCAGCCAAGATCGGAACTCCTATAATTCACCCCTCCACTTT.

The chain uses TRBV18 and TRBJ2-1; D unclear. The CDR3 totals 15 residues. Trimming removed 0 bases from V and 9 bases from J, with 15 bases in between. The germline CDR1 and CDR2 sequences are KGHSH and LQKENI. CDR3 DNA sequence: TGTGCCAGCTCACCACCGGTCTTCCGTGCAGGTGAGCAGTTCTTC. Amino acid sequence: CASSPPVFRAGEQFF. Together with reference TRBV18 and TRBJ2-1, the CDR3 gives the full variable domain: NAGVMQNPRHLVRRRGQEARLRCSPMKGHSHVYWYRQLPEEGLKFMVYLQKENIIDESGMPKERFSAEFPKEGPSILRIQQVVRGDSAAYFCASSPPVFRAGEQFFGPGTRLTVL.

The chain links TRBV5-4 to TRBJ1-1, with 7 bases lining up with TRBD1. CDR1 and CDR2 (germline): SGHNT, YYREEE (reference sequence). The CDR3 covers 13 residues. With 0 bases clipped from V and 6 bases from J, the junction kept 2 bases outside the gene matches. In nucleotides, the CDR3 is TGTGCCAGCAGCTTGGGGGACAGACCTGAAGCTTTCTTT. Encoded protein: CASSLGDRPEAFF. Supplemented by reference TRBV5-4 and TRBJ1-1, the full variable domain reads ETGVTQSPTHLIKTRGQQVTLRCSSQSGHNTVSWYQQALGQGPQFIFQYYREEENGRGNFPPRFSGLQFPNYSSELNVNALELDDSALYLCASSLGDRPEAFFGQGTRLTVV.

The rearrangement links TRBV19 to TRBJ2-3; D possibly matches TRBD1 or TRBD2 (5 bases each). The CDR3 length is 15 residues. Germline lookup yields CDR1 LNHDA and CDR2 SQIVND (reference sequence). V shed 3 bases and J shed 0 bases, with 10 bases lying between them. This CDR3 reads CASSMGTSSTDTQYF. CDR3 coding DNA: TGTGCCAGTAGTATGGGGACCTCTAGCACAGATACGCAGTATTTT.

For the CDR3, the DNA is TGTGCCAGTAGTACCTTCCTGGGTGTTTTCTACGAGCAGTACTTC. Its translation is CASSTFLGVFYEQYF. This chain connects TRBV19 to TRBJ2-7, with unresolved D. CDR3 length equals 15 residues. V lost 4 bases and J lost 3, with 16 bases in between. From germline, CDR1 is LNHDA and CDR2 SQIVND (reference sequence).

The chain is built from TRBV14 and TRBJ2-1, with D uncertain. The ends were cut back, 5 bases at V and 3 bases at J, with 5 bases in the middle. The CDR3 extends over 12 amino acids. Germline assignment: CDR1 SGHDN and CDR2 FVKESK. The CDR3 DNA reads TGTGCCAGCAGCGGGGACTACAATGAGCAGTTCTTC. It specifies CASSGDYNEQFF.

J is TRBJ2-2 and V is TRBV14; D is uncertain. V dropped 3 bases and J dropped 5 bases, with 16 bases sitting between them. The germline V gene has CDR1 SGHDN and CDR2 FVKESK. The CDR3 has 16 residues. The CDR3 here is CASSQEFTYSTGELFF. In DNA form, the CDR3 reads TGTGCCAGCAGCCAGGAGTTCACCTACAGTACCGGGGAGCTGTTTTTT.

J is TRBJ2-5 and V is TRBV5-6; D is undetermined. Between the trimmed V and J ends, which lost 5 bases and 5 bases, there was a span of 10 bases. The CDR3 consists of 12 residues. Looked up from germline, CDR1 is SGHDT and CDR2 is YYEEEE. Written as DNA, the CDR3 is TGTGCCAGCAGTCTTTATCCGGAGACCCAGTACTTC. Amino acids: CASSLYPETQYF. The whole variable domain, remainder taken from reference TRBV5-6 and TRBJ2-5, is DAGVTQSPTHLIKTRGQQVTLRCSPKSGHDTVSWYQQALGQGPQFIFQYYEEEERQRGNFPDRFSGHQFPNYSSELNVNALLLGDSALYLCASSLYPETQYFGPGTRLLVL.

A remark on this clone: This same CDR3 is encoded by further DNA sequences in the sample. The genes are TRBV9 and TRBJ2-7; no clear D. Trimming took 2 bases from V and 0 from J, leaving 6 bases between them. The germline gives CDR1 SGDLS, CDR2 YYNGEE. The CDR3 is made up of 13 amino acids. CDR3: CASSVDPSYEQYF. CDR3 coding DNA: TGTGCCAGCAGCGTCGACCCCTCCTACGAGCAGTACTTC.

J is TRBJ2-3 and V is TRBV2; D possibly corresponds to TRBD2 (6 bases). The ends were cut back, 4 bases at V and 2 bases at J, with 10 bases in the middle. Germline-derived CDR1 and CDR2 are SNHLY and FYNNEI. CDR3 size: 14 residues. CDR3 protein: CASSASGATDTQYF. The CDR3 coding sequence is TGTGCCAGCAGTGCGTCGGGAGCCACAGATACGCAGTATTTT.

This clone appeared a single time. The chain has TRBV9 and TRBJ1-1; D unclear. Germline values: CDR1 SGDLS, CDR2 YYNGEE. Deletions cut 3 bases from V and 1 base from J, with 4 bases between. There are 12 residues in the CDR3. This CDR3 is CASSGTNTEAFF. CDR3 in DNA: TGTGCCAGCAGCGGGACGAACACTGAAGCTTTCTTT.

The CDR3 nucleotides read TGTGCCAGCAGCGTAGTGAACCAGGGTTACACTGAAGCTTTCTTT. This encodes CASSVVNQGYTEAFF. The chain combines TRBV9 with TRBJ1-1, with a tentative D call TRBD1 (5 bases). The V end was cut by 0 bases, the J end by 3 bases, with 12 bases between. Germline V CDR1 and CDR2: SGDLS, YYNGEE. The CDR3 is made up of 15 amino acids.

The chain links TRBV4-1 to TRBJ1-1, with D perhaps matching TRBD1 (6 bases). The V end lost 5 bases, the J end lost 1 base, and 17 bases lay between the germline ends. The CDR3 totals 16 residues. CDR1 and CDR2 from the germline V gene are MGHRA and YSYEKL. The CDR3 DNA reads TGCGCCAGCAGCGCAGCGGGACAAAATCCGAACACTGAAGCTTTCTTT. This sequence encodes CASSAAGQNPNTEAFF.

The V call is TRBV9, the J call TRBJ2-7, with 10 bases aligning to TRBD1. The germline V gene encodes CDR1 SGDLS and CDR2 YYNGEE. The V segment lost 2 bases and the J segment 5 bases; nucleotides outside the gene matches: 7. The CDR3 loop spans 15 amino acids. The CDR3 is CASSVWDRGPDEQYF. The CDR3 DNA reads as TGTGCCAGCAGCGTCTGGGACAGGGGCCCGGACGAGCAGTACTTC.

CDR3: CASSLRIARGTDTQYF. The CDR3 nucleotides are TGCGCCAGCAGCTTACGAATAGCTAGAGGCACAGATACGCAGTATTTT. The V call is TRBV5-1, the J call TRBJ2-3; D uncertain. The CDR3 covers 16 residues. Germline V CDR1 and CDR2: SGHRS, YFSETQ. V dropped 2 bases and J dropped 1 base, with 14 bases sitting between them.

In regard to this clone: In the same sample, other DNA sequences code for this CDR3. Here the CDR3 reads CASSSDRGYEQYF. CDR3 nucleotides: TGTGCCAGCAGTTCGGACAGAGGCTACGAGCAGTACTTC. J is TRBJ2-7 and V is TRBV7-8; D perhaps matches TRBD1 (6 bases). Trimming pared 6 bases from V and 3 bases from J, leaving 12 bases between. The CDR3 is made up of 13 amino acids. Per germline, CDR1 SGHVS and CDR2 FQNEAQ.

The genes are TRBV7-2 and TRBJ1-2; D remains unclear. This CDR3 is built from 12 residues. Between the trimmed V and J ends, which lost 2 bases and 5 bases, there was a span of 6 bases. Germline V lookup: CDR1 SGHTA, CDR2 FQGNSA. Here the CDR3 DNA reads TGTGCCAGCAGCTTAAAGGGATATGGCTACACCTTC. Translation: CASSLKGYGYTF.

On this clone: In the same sample, other DNA sequences code for this CDR3. The CDR3 sequence is CASSYPDRGQPQHF. As DNA, the CDR3 is TGTGCCAGCAGTTACCCTGACAGGGGACAGCCCCAGCATTTT. This chain joins TRBV6-6 and TRBJ1-5, with 8 bases identical to TRBD1. V was clipped by 2 bases and J by 7 bases; unmatched bases: 4. The CDR3 is 14 amino acids. Germline V gene lookup returns CDR1 MNHNY and CDR2 SVGAGI (reference sequence).

This clone was recorded only once. The chain employs TRBV2 and TRBJ2-3, with 10 positions matching TRBD2. After removal of 5 bases from V and 2 bases from J, the junction contained 7 bases not matched to a gene. The germline CDR1 and CDR2 sequences are SNHLY and FYNNEI. This CDR3 has 16 residues. The CDR3 region is CASSSGLADPTDTQYF. The CDR3 DNA reads TGTGCCAGCAGTTCAGGACTAGCGGACCCCACAGATACGCAGTATTTT.

The chain is built from TRBV10-1 and TRBJ2-7; tentatively, D is TRBD1 (5 bases). Germline CDR1 is WNHNN and CDR2 is SYGVQD (reference sequence). The CDR3 is made up of 14 amino acids. V dropped 3 bases and J dropped 1 base, with 10 bases sitting between them. The CDR3 DNA follows: TGCGCCAGCAGTGATACAGCAGGGTCCTACGAGCAGTACTTC. It translates to CASSDTAGSYEQYF.

The J gene is TRBJ2-7, the V gene TRBV6-6; D unresolved. The CDR3 has 14 amino acids. V was cut by 2 bases and J by 3 bases, with 11 bases left in between. Germline lookup yields CDR1 MNHNY and CDR2 SVGAGI (reference sequence). The CDR3 here is CASSYELESYEQYF. For the CDR3, the DNA is TGTGCCAGCAGTTACGAGCTAGAAAGCTACGAGCAGTACTTC.

This chain uses TRBV2 with TRBJ2-7; the D is unclear. CDR3 length: 17 amino acids. With 6 bases removed from V and 0 bases from J, the gap between germline ends came to 21 bases. Germline V gene data show CDR1 as SNHLY and CDR2 as FYNNEI. The CDR3 sequence: CASSEPALAPSSYEQYF. The CDR3, as DNA: TGTGCCAGCAGCGAGCCCGCTTTGGCGCCGAGCTCCTACGAGCAGTACTTC.

The V call is TRBV4-3, the J call TRBJ1-2; D perhaps matches TRBD1 (6 bases). Between the trimmed V and J ends, which lost 0 bases and 3 bases, there was a span of 11 bases. The germline V gene encodes CDR1 LGHNA and CDR2 YSLEER. This CDR3 comprises 15 residues. CDR3 DNA: TGCGCCAGCAGCCAAGATTTCAGGGGCCACTATGGCTACACCTTC. Translating it yields CASSQDFRGHYGYTF.

The chain joins TRBV13 to TRBJ2-7, with TRBD2 matching over 7 bases. The ends lost 1 base at V and 3 bases at J; junction bases unmatched: 9. The CDR3 spans 16 residues. Germline loops: CDR1 PRHDT, CDR2 FYEKMQ (reference sequence). The CDR3 sequence is CASSLAGGTSGYEQYF. CDR3 nucleotide sequence: TGTGCCAGCAGCTTAGCGGGAGGAACTTCGGGCTACGAGCAGTACTTC. Full variable domain (outside the CDR3, taken from reference TRBV13 and TRBJ2-7): AAGVIQSPRHLIKEKRETATLKCYPIPRHDTVYWYQQGPGQDPQFLISFYEKMQSDKGSIPDRFSAQQFSDYHSELNMSSLELGDSALYFCASSLAGGTSGYEQYFGPGTRLTVT.

The chain combines TRBV7-6 with TRBJ1-1; no firm D call. CDR1 and CDR2 from the germline V gene are SGHVS and FNYEAQ. Trimming cost V 5 bases and J 0 bases, with 25 bases left between them. This CDR3 is built from 19 residues. The DNA for the CDR3 is TGTGCCAGCAGCGCGATGATGTGGCGTTCAGACGGTCTGAACACTGAAGCTTTCTTT. It codes for CASSAMMWRSDGLNTEAFF.

Regarding this clone: The sample contains more than one DNA sequence encoding this CDR3. This chain joins TRBV7-9 and TRBJ2-7; no firm D call. V was trimmed by 3 bases and J by 2 bases, leaving 8 bases between them. CDR3 length equals 13 residues. The germline V gene has CDR1 SEHNR and CDR2 FQNEAQ (reference sequence). The CDR3 sequence is CASSFGSPYEQYF. In DNA, the CDR3 is TGTGCCAGCAGCTTTGGCAGTCCCTACGAGCAGTACTTC. The full variable domain, in which reference TRBV7-9 and TRBJ2-7 provide the parts outside the CDR3, is DTGVSQNPRHKITKRGQNVTFRCDPISEHNRLYWYRQTLGQGPEFLTYFQNEAQLEKSRLLSDRFSAERPKGSFSTLEIQRTEQGDSAMYLCASSFGSPYEQYFGPGTRLTVT.